The 11 T cell receptor beta chains below were found in one sample sequenced in a study of cytomegalovirus exposure and HLA in healthy donors. Use of 60 Vbeta and 13 Jbeta primers characterized the PCR. Data came from immunoSEQ multiplex PCR; TCRdb stores just in-frame clones and leaves some out. In the table there are around 150,000 clones, around four fifths of which are singletons. Material for sequencing was PBMCs. The receptors derive from a woman under 30 in good health and CMV-seronegative.

This rearrangement joins TRBV2 to TRBJ1-6; no clear D gene. The germline V gene encodes CDR1 SNHLY and CDR2 FYNNEI. Trimming stripped 2 bases from V and 9 bases from J, with 29 bases between. The CDR3 runs 20 residues. The CDR3 DNA reads as TGTGCCAGCAGTGAATTCTCCCAAAACAGTGGGTGGCAAATAAGTTCACCCCTCCACTTT. Its translation is CASSEFSQNSGWQISSPLHF.

The V gene is TRBV30, the J gene TRBJ1-5; a weak D match, TRBD1 (6 bases). The V gene's germline CDR1 is GTSNPN and CDR2 SVGIG (reference sequence). This CDR3 is built from 14 residues. V shed 1 base and J shed 9 bases, with 16 bases lying between them. This CDR3 is CAWSGMTGYLPQHF. CDR3 coding DNA: TGTGCCTGGAGTGGGATGACAGGATATTTGCCCCAGCATTTT.

This chain uses TRBV5-1 with TRBJ1-2; 7 nucleotides align to TRBD1. This CDR3 is built from 14 residues. V was clipped by 2 bases and J by 4 bases; unmatched bases: 5. Germline loops: CDR1 SGHRS, CDR2 YFSETQ. In DNA, the CDR3 is TGCGCCAGCAGCTTAACCGGGACAGCCTATGGCTACACCTTC. Translated, it gives CASSLTGTAYGYTF.

The V gene is TRBV6-1, the J gene TRBJ1-2, with TRBD1 matching 7 bases. This CDR3 is built from 15 residues. Germline V gives CDR1 MNHNS, CDR2 SASEGT. V trimming: 6 bases; J trimming: 8 bases; junction bases outside the gene matches: 15. CDR3 sequence (DNA): TGTGCCAGCAGCGAGCTTGACAGGGTAGAGAACGGCTACACCTTC. Translating it yields CASSELDRVENGYTF.

Worth noting for this clone: This sample includes further DNA sequences coding for the same CDR3. V gene TRBV28 combines with J gene TRBJ2-1; 8 bases fit TRBD1. The CDR3 contains 11 residues. Trimming cost V 9 bases and J 15 bases; bases outside gene matches: 10. CDR1 and CDR2 from the germline V gene are MDHEN and SYDVKM. CDR3 sequence: CASSLRQGRFF. CDR3 bases: TGTGCCAGTAGTCTTAGACAGGGGCGGTTCTTC.

The J gene is TRBJ1-2, the V gene TRBV10-3, with D uncertain. The CDR3 has 12 residues. The V and J ends lost 8 bases and 3 bases respectively, with 10 bases between them. Germline CDR1 ENHRY, CDR2 SYGVKD. CDR3 amino acids: CAIFDKDYGYTF. For the CDR3, the DNA is TGTGCCATCTTCGACAAAGACTATGGCTACACCTTC.

This clone showed up just a few times. The gene calls are TRBV10-1 and TRBJ2-5; maybe TRBD2 (5 bases). Deletions cut 6 bases from V and 10 bases from J, with 21 bases between. The CDR3 runs to 14 residues. Germline assignment: CDR1 WNHNN and CDR2 SYGVQD (reference sequence). The CDR3 protein is CASRDDGSSSDQYF. CDR3 DNA sequence: TGCGCCAGCAGGGACGATGGGAGTAGCTCGGACCAGTACTTC.

This sequence joins TRBV6-6 and TRBJ1-1, with TRBD1 matching over 7 bases. The CDR3 has 12 residues. CDR1 is MNHNY, CDR2 SVGAGI, per germline (reference sequence). J gave up 4 bases and V 8 bases, and 4 bases lay outside the gene matches. The CDR3 here is CASGTVATEAFF. The DNA for the CDR3 is TGTGCCAGCGGGACAGTGGCCACTGAAGCTTTCTTT.

This sequence joins TRBV5-5 and TRBJ2-6; D call uncertain. Germline V gene sequence: CDR1 SGHKS, CDR2 YYEKEE (reference sequence). V lost 0 bases and J 2 bases, leaving 9 bases between the germline ends. This CDR3 is built from 16 residues. The CDR3 reads CASSLVGGAGANVLTF. The CDR3 nucleotides are TGTGCCAGCAGCTTGGTAGGCGGAGCTGGGGCCAACGTCCTGACTTTC.

This sequence joins TRBV9 and TRBJ1-2; D call uncertain. Looked up from germline, CDR1 is SGDLS and CDR2 is YYNGEE. V was clipped by 1 base and J by 7 bases, with 14 bases between them. The CDR3 runs to 14 residues. The chain's CDR3 is CASSVPGGPLGYTF. The CDR3 DNA is TGTGCCAGCAGCGTACCCGGCGGCCCTCTTGGCTACACCTTC.

This clone was observed a single time. CDR3 sequence: CASSQDITSQETQYF. DNA of the CDR3: TGTGCCAGCAGCCAAGATATTACTAGCCAAGAGACCCAGTACTTC. This chain uses TRBV4-2 with TRBJ2-5; a possible D gene is TRBD2 (5 bases). With 0 bases removed from V and 1 base from J, the gap between germline ends came to 9 bases. Germline V lookup: CDR1 LGHNA, CDR2 YNFKEQ. The CDR3 runs to 15 residues.